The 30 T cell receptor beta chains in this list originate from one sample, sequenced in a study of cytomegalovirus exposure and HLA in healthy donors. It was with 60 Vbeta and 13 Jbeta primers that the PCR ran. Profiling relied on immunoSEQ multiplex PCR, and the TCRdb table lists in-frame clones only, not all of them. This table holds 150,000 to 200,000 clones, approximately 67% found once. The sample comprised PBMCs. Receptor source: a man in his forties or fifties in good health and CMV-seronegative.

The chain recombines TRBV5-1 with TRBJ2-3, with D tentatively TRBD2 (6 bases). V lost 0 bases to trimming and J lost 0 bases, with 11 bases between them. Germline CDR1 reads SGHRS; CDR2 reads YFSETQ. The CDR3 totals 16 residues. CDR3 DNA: TGCGCCAGCAGCTTGGTGCGGGACGGCAGCACAGATACGCAGTATTTT. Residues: CASSLVRDGSTDTQYF.

The CDR3 protein is CASSSQGGEQYF. In DNA form, the CDR3 reads TGTGCCAGCAGCTCCCAGGGAGGAGAGCAGTACTTC. The chain combines TRBV5-6 with TRBJ2-7; tentatively, D is TRBD2 (6 bases). From germline, CDR1 is SGHDT and CDR2 YYEEEE. This CDR3 region has 12 residues. Trimming removed 3 bases at V and 7 bases at J, with 11 bases between. Full variable domain (rest looked up from reference TRBV5-6 and TRBJ2-7): DAGVTQSPTHLIKTRGQQVTLRCSPKSGHDTVSWYQQALGQGPQFIFQYYEEEERQRGNFPDRFSGHQFPNYSSELNVNALLLGDSALYLCASSSQGGEQYFGPGTRLTVT.

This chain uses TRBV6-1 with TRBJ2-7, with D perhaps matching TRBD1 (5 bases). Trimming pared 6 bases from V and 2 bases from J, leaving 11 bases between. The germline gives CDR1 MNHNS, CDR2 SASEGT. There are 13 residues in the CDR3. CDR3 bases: TGTGCCAGCAGAGCTCCGGACACCTACGAGCAGTACTTC. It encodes CASRAPDTYEQYF.

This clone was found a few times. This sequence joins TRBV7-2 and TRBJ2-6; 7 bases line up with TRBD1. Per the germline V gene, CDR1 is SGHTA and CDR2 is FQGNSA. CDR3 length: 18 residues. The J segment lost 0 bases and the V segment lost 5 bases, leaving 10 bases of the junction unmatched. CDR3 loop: CASSPRQGRGSGANVLTF. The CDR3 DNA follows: TGTGCCAGCAGCCCGAGACAGGGCCGCGGCTCTGGGGCCAACGTCCTGACTTTC. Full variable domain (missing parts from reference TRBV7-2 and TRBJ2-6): GAGVSQSPSNKVTEKGKDVELRCDPISGHTALYWYRQSLGQGLEFLIYFQGNSAPDKSGLPSDRFSAERTGGSVSTLTIQRTQQEDSAVYLCASSPRQGRGSGANVLTFGAGSRLTVL.

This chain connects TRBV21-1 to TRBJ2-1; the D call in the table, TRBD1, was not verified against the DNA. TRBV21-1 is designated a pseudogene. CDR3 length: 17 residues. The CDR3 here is CASTLPWDRGPDNEQFF. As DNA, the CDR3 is TGTGCCAGCACCCTGCCCTGGGACAGGGGGCCGGATAATGAGCAGTTCTTC.

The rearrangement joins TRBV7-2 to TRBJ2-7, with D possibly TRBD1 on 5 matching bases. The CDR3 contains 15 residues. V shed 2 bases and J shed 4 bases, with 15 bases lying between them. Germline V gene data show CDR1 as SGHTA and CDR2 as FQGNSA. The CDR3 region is CASSLSRSPGYEQYF. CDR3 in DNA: TGTGCCAGCAGCTTATCCCGATCGCCAGGGTACGAGCAGTACTTC.

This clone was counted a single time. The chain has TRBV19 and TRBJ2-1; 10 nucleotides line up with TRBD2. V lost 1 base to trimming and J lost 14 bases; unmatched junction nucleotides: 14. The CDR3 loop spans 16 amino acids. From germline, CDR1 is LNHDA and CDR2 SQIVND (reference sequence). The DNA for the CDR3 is TGTGCCAGTAGTATAGTTCCAGCGGGGGGGCCAACGAAAGAGTTCTTC. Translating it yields CASSIVPAGGPTKEFF.

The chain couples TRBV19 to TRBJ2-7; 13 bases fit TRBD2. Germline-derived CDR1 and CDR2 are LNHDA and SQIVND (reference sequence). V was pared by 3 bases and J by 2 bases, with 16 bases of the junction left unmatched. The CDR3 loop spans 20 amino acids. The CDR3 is CASSMTPLSGLAGDTYEQYF. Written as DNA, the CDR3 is TGTGCCAGTAGTATGACTCCCTTATCCGGACTAGCGGGGGACACCTACGAGCAGTACTTC.

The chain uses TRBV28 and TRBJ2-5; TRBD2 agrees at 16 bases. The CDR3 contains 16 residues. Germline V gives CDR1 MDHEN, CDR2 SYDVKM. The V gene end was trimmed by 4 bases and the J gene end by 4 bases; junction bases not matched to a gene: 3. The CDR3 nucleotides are TGTGCCAGCAGTTCGGGGACTAGCGGGGGGGTAGAGACCCAGTACTTC. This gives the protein CASSSGTSGGVETQYF. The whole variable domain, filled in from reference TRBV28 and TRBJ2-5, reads DVKVTQSSRYLVKRTGEKVFLECVQDMDHENMFWYRQDPGLGLRLIYFSYDVKMKEKGDIPEGYSVSREKKERFSLILESASTNQTSMYLCASSSGTSGGVETQYFGPGTRLLVL.

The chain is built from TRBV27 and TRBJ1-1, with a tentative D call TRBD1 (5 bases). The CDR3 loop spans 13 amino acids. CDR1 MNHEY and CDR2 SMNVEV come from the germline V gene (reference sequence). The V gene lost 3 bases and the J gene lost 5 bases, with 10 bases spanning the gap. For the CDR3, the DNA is TGTGCCAGCAGTTTGTCGGGGGTTACTGAAGCTTTCTTT. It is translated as CASSLSGVTEAFF.

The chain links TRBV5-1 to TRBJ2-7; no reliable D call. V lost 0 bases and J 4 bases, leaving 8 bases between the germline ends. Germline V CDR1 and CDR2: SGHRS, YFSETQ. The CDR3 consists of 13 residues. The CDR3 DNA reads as TGCGCCAGCAGCTTGGAGCAATTGTACGAGCAGTACTTC. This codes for CASSLEQLYEQYF.

This CDR3 reads CASSYITGEDTEAFF. The CDR3 DNA reads TGTGCCAGCAGTTACATCACAGGGGAGGACACTGAAGCTTTCTTT. The chain links TRBV6-5 to TRBJ1-1, with 7 bases fitting TRBD1. The germline gives CDR1 MNHEY, CDR2 SVGAGI. CDR3 size: 15 residues. V lost 2 bases to trimming and J lost 3 bases; unmatched junction nucleotides: 6.

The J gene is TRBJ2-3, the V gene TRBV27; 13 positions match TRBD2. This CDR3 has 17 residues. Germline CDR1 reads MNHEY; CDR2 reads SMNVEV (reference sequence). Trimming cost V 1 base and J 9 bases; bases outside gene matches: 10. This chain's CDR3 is CASSLFSPALAGGTQYF. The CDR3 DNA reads TGTGCCAGCAGTTTATTCTCCCCGGCACTAGCGGGGGGGACGCAGTATTTT.

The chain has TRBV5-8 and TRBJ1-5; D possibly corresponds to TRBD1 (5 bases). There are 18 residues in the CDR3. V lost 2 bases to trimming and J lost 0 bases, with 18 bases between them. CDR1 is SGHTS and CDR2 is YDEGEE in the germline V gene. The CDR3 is CASSFTSRAINSNQPQHF. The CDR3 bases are TGTGCCAGCAGCTTCACGAGCAGGGCGATCAATAGCAATCAGCCCCAGCATTTT.

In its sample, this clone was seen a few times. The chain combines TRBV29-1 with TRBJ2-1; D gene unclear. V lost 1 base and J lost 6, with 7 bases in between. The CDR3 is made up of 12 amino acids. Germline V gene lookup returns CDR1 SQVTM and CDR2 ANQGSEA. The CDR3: CSVEVSSNEQFF. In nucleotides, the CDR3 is TGCAGCGTTGAAGTCTCTAGCAATGAGCAGTTCTTC.

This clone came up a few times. The CDR3 sequence: CASSFQVRRVAQHF. For the CDR3, the DNA is TGTGCCAGCAGTTTCCAGGTCAGGCGAGTGGCCCAGCATTTT. The rearrangement uses TRBV28 and TRBJ1-5; D not certain. Germline assignment: CDR1 MDHEN and CDR2 SYDVKM. The V end was cut by 3 bases, the J end by 11 bases, with 17 bases between. The CDR3 has 14 residues.

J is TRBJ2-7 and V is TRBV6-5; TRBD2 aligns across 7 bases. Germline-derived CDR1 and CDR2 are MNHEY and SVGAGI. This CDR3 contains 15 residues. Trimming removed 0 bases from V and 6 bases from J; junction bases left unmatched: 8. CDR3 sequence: CASSYSQGGNSEQYF. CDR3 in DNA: TGTGCCAGCAGTTACTCCCAGGGAGGGAACTCCGAGCAGTACTTC.

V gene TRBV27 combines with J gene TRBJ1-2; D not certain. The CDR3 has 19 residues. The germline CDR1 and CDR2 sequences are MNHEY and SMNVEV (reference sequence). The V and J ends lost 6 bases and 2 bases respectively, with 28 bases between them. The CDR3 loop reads CASRESLLTSDSANYGYTF. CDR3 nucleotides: TGTGCCAGCAGGGAATCCTTATTAACTAGCGATAGCGCAAACTATGGCTACACCTTC.

CDR3 DNA sequence: TGTGCCAGCAGCAAAGAGGGGAGAGGGGACTACCGGGAATGGAGCTCTGGAAACACCATATATTTT. Amino acids: CASSKEGRGDYREWSSGNTIYF. This chain joins TRBV21-1 and TRBJ1-3. TRBV21-1 is a pseudogene segment. This CDR3 is built from 22 residues.

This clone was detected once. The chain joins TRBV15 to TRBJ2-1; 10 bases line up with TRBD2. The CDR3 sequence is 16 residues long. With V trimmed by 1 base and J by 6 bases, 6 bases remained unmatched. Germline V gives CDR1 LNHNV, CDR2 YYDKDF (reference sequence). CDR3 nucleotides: TGTGCCACCAGCAGAGTAGCGGGACTAGCGATCAATGAGCAGTTCTTC. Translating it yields CATSRVAGLAINEQFF.

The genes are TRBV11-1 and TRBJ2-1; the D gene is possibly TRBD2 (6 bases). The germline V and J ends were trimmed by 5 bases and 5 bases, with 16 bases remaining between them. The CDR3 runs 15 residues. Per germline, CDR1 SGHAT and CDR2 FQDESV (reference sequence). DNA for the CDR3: TGTGCCAGCAGCCTGGGACTCCAAACCCACAATGAGCAGTTCTTC. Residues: CASSLGLQTHNEQFF.

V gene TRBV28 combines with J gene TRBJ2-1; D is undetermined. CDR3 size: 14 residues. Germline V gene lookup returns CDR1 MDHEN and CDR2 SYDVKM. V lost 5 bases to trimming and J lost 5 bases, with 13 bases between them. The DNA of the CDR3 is TGTGCCAGCAGTCGCCAATTAACTAACAATGAGCAGTTCTTC. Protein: CASSRQLTNNEQFF.

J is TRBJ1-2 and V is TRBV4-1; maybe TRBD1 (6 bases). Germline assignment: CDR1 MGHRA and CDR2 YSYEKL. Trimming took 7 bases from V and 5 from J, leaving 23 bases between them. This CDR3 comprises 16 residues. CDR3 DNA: TGCGCCAGCATGGGGGCTGCTCCCGGTTGGTCATATGGCTACACCTTC. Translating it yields CASMGAAPGWSYGYTF.

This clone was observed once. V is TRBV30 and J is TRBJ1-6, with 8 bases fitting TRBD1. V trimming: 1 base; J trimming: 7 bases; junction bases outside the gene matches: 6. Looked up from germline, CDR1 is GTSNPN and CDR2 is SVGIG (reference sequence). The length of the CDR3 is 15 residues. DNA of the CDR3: TGTGCCTGGAGTGGCAGGGGGCGATCCAATTCACCCCTCCACTTT. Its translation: CAWSGRGRSNSPLHF. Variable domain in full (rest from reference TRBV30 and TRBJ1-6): SQTIHQWPATLVQPVGSPLSLECTVEGTSNPNLYWYRQAAGRGLQLLFYSVGIGQISSEVPQNLSASRPQDRQFILSSKKLLLSDSGFYLCAWSGRGRSNSPLHFGNGTRLTVT.

The CDR3 sequence is CASSPDVVPTPITVDTQYF. CDR3 nucleotides: TGTGCCAGCAGCCCAGACGTAGTTCCGACACCGATAACCGTCGATACGCAGTATTTT. The gene calls are TRBV4-2 and TRBJ2-3; D is ambiguous. Germline CDR1 and CDR2: LGHNA and YNFKEQ. This CDR3 is built from 19 residues. Deletions cut 4 bases from V and 6 bases from J, with 29 bases between.

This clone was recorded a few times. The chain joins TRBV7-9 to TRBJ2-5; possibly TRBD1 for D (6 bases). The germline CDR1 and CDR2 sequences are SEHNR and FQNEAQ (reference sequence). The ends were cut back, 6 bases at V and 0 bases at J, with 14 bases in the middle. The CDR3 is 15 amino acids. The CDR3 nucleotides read TGTGCCAGCAGGCGGACAGAAGAGTACCAAGAGACCCAGTACTTC. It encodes CASRRTEEYQETQYF. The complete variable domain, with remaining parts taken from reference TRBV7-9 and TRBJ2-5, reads DTGVSQNPRHKITKRGQNVTFRCDPISEHNRLYWYRQTLGQGPEFLTYFQNEAQLEKSRLLSDRFSAERPKGSFSTLEIQRTEQGDSAMYLCASRRTEEYQETQYFGPGTRLLVL.

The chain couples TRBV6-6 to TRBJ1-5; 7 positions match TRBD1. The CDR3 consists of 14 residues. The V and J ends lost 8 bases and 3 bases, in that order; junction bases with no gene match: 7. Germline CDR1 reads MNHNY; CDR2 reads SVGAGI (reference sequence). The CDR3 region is CASGEQGPNQPQHF. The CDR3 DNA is TGTGCCAGCGGAGAACAGGGGCCCAATCAGCCCCAGCATTTT.

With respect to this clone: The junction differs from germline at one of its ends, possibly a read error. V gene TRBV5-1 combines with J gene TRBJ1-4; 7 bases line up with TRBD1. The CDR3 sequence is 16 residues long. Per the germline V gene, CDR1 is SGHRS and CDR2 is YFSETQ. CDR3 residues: CASSLEGQGVHEKLFF. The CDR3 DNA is TGCGCCAGTAGCTTGGAGGGGCAGGGGGTTCATGAAAAACTGTTTTTT.

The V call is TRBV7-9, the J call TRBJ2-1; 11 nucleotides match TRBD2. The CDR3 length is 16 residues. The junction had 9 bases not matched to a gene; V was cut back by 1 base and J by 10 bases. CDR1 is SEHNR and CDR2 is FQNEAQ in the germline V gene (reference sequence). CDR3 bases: TGTGCCAGCAGCTTAGATGGTAGCGGGAGGGCCGACGAGCAGTTCTTC. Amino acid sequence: CASSLDGSGRADEQFF.

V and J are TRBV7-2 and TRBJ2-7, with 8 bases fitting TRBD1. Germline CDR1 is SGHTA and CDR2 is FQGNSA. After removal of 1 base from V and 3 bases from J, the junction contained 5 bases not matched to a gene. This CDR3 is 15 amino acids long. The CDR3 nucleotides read TGTGCCAGCAGCTTAGATGACAGGGGTTACTACGAGCAGTACTTC. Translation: CASSLDDRGYYEQYF.